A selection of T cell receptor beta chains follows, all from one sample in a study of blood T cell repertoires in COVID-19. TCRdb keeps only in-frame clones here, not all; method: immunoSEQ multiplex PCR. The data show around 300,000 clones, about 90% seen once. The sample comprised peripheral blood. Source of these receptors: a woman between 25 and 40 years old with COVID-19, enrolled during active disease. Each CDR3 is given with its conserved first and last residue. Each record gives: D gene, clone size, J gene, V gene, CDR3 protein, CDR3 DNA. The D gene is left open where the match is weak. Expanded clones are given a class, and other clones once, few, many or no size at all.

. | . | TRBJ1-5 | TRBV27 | CASRRYEGGNQPQHF | TGTGCCAGCAGGCGATATGAGGGGGGCAATCAGCCCCAGCATTTT
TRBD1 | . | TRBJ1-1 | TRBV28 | CASSLWGTANTEAFF | TGTGCCAGCAGTTTATGGGGGACAGCTAACACTGAAGCTTTCTTT
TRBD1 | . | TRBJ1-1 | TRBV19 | CASSSRTGANTEAFF | TGTGCCAGTAGTTCCAGGACAGGAGCGAACACTGAAGCTTTCTTT
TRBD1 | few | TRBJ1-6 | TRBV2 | CASSGGQYSSYNSPLHF | TGTGCCAGCAGTGGGGGACAGTATAGCTCCTATAATTCACCCCTCCACTTT
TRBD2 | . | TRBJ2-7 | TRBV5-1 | CASSLVVAGGPSYEQYF | TGCGCCAGCAGCTTGGTGGTAGCGGGAGGGCCCTCCTACGAGCAGTACTTC
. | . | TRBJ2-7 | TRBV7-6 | CASSSRQSYEQYF | TGTGCCAGCAGCTCTAGACAGTCCTACGAGCAGTACTTC
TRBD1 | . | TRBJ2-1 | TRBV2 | CASSGNRGYNEQFF | TGTGCCAGCAGTGGGAACAGGGGATACAATGAGCAGTTCTTC
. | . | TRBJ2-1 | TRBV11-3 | CASSLDQAGLQFF | TGTGCCAGCAGCTTAGATCAGGCTGGCCTACAGTTCTTC
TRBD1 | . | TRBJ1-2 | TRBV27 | CASSLDREYGYTF | TGTGCCAGCAGTTTAGACAGGGAGTATGGCTACACCTTC
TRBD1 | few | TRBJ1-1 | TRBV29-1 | CSDLGQGFKAFF | TGCAGCGACCTAGGACAGGGTTTCAAGGCTTTCTTT
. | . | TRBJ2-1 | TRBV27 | CASSSGKPLIREQFF | TGTGCCAGCAGTTCAGGGAAGCCCCTTATCCGGGAGCAGTTCTTC
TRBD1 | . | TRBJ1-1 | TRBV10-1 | CASSDGGSGGTEAFF | TGCGCCAGCAGTGATGGAGGTTCAGGGGGCACTGAAGCTTTCTTT
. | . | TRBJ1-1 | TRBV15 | CATSRAGKNTEAFF | TGTGCCACCAGCAGAGCCGGGAAGAACACTGAAGCTTTCTTT
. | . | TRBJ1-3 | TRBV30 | CAWSVQMASGNTIYF | TGTGCCTGGAGTGTACAAATGGCCTCTGGAAACACCATATATTTT
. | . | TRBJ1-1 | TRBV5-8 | CASSQHLTEAFF | TGTGCCAGCAGCCAACACCTCACTGAAGCTTTCTTT
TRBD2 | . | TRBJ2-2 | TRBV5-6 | CASSAASGINTGELFF | TGTGCCAGCAGCGCGGCAAGCGGGATCAACACCGGGGAGCTGTTTTTT
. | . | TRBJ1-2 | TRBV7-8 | CASSLGGRTVINYGYTF | TGTGCCAGCAGCTTAGGGGGCCGGACAGTAATAAACTATGGCTACACCTTC
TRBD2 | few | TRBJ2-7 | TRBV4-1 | CASSQDHMALAGAYEQYF | TGCGCCAGCAGCCAAGATCACATGGCGCTAGCGGGCGCCTACGAGCAGTACTTC
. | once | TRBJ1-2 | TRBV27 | CASSFGQYYGYTF | TGTGCCAGCAGTTTTGGACAGTACTATGGCTACACCTTC
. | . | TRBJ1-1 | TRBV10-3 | CAISGVEGTEAFF | TGTGCCATTTCAGGGGTAGAAGGCACTGAAGCTTTCTTT
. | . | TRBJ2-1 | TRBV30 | CAWSVWTAPNEQFF | TGTGCCTGGAGTGTCTGGACAGCCCCCAATGAGCAGTTCTTC
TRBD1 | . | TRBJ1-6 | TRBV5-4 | CASTPTGGGSPLHF | TGTGCCAGCACCCCGACAGGGGGCGGTTCACCCCTCCACTTT
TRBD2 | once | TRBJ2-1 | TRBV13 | CASSLGLAGLNEQFF | TGTGCCAGCAGCTTGGGACTAGCGGGACTTAATGAGCAGTTCTTC
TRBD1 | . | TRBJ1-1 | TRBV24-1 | CATSDPDRGSTEAFF | TGTGCCACCAGTGATCCGGACAGGGGTAGCACTGAAGCTTTCTTT